This record looks at one T cell receptor (beta chain) sequence and its context. This sample was taken from a study of shared clonotypes between healthy human individuals. CD45RO-negative, CCR7-selected cells formed the naive CD8 fraction, which excluded terminally differentiated effector memory CD45RA+ cells. Assay: immunoSEQ multiplex PCR; the TCRdb copy retains only in-frame clones and omits some. The sample lists just over 2,000,000 clones, approximately 94% occurring once. Trimming left V 0 bases short and J 2 bases short, with 11 bases between. In germline, CDR1 is MNHEY, CDR2 SVGAGI. This CDR3 spans 15 amino acids.

This sequence originates from a man between 18 and 29 years old in good health. This sequence joins TRBV6-5 and TRBJ2-7, with unresolved D. The sample consisted of naive CD8+ T cells sorted from blood. The CDR3 spells CASSYSFSGTYEQYF. Here the CDR3 DNA reads TGTGCCAGCAGTTACTCGTTCTCGGGTACCTACGAGCAGTACTTC.